The 5 T cell receptor beta chains below come from one sample, sequenced in a study of CD8+ T cells in alopecia areata. Treatment meaning: oral pan-JAK inhibitor, 5-10 mg twice daily. Following extraction, RNA underwent reverse transcription to cDNA, which served as the sequencing template. Repertoires were generated with immunoSEQ multiplex PCR, while TCRdb's copy carries only in-frame clones and drops some. The sample has some 150,000 clones; about 86% are singletons. This specimen consisted of CD8+ T cells sorted from blood, obtained at week 4, from a patient treated with tofacitinib. These receptors were taken from a human donor with alopecia areata.

The table lists this clone with a count of one. J is TRBJ2-6 and V is TRBV4-1; no firm D call. CDR3 length equals 15 residues. Trimming took 2 bases from V and 0 from J, leaving 5 bases between them. From germline, CDR1 is MGHRA and CDR2 YSYEKL. CDR3 amino acids: CASSQYSSGANVLTF. The CDR3 bases are TGCGCCAGCAGCCAATATTCCTCTGGGGCCAACGTCCTGACTTTC.

V usage is TRBV5-1 and J usage is TRBJ1-1, with 9 nucleotides matching TRBD1. The length of the CDR3 is 12 residues. Looked up from germline, CDR1 is SGHRS and CDR2 is YFSETQ. After removal of 3 bases from V and 10 bases from J, the junction contained 4 bases not matched to a gene. CDR3 DNA: TGCGCCAGCAGCTGGGACAGGGTCGGAGCTTTCTTT. It codes for CASSWDRVGAFF.

The chain combines TRBV7-6 with TRBJ2-3, with 11 bases identical to TRBD2. The CDR3 is made up of 17 amino acids. In germline, CDR1 is SGHVS, CDR2 FNYEAQ. The junction had 4 bases not matched to a gene; V was cut back by 0 bases and J by 2 bases. The CDR3 here is CASSLAPSGGHTDTQYF. CDR3 sequence (DNA): TGTGCCAGCAGCTTAGCGCCTAGCGGGGGGCACACAGATACGCAGTATTTT. The whole variable domain, filled in from reference TRBV7-6 and TRBJ2-3, reads GAGVSQSPRYKVTKRGQDVALRCDPISGHVSLYWYRQALGQGPEFLTYFNYEAQQDKSGLPNDRFSAERPEGSISTLTIQRTEQRDSAMYRCASSLAPSGGHTDTQYFGPGTRLTVL.

This chain links TRBV30 with TRBJ1-2, with TRBD1 as a possible D gene (5 bases). The length of the CDR3 is 12 residues. Germline V gives CDR1 GTSNPN, CDR2 SVGIG (reference sequence). The V end was cut by 6 bases, the J end by 7 bases, with 15 bases between. The CDR3 region is CACTSTGGGYTF. CDR3 DNA sequence: TGTGCCTGCACCTCAACCGGGGGTGGCTACACCTTC.

The DNA for the CDR3 is TGTGCCAGCTCACCCACCGGACCCCAAGAGACCCAGTACTTC. Amino acid sequence: CASSPTGPQETQYF. The V call is TRBV6-5, the J call TRBJ2-5, with D unresolved. V was trimmed by 8 bases and J by 1 base, leaving 14 bases between them. Looked up from germline, CDR1 is MNHEY and CDR2 is SVGAGI. The CDR3 consists of 14 residues.